The 26 T cell receptor beta chains given below trace back to one sample, sequenced in a study of blood T cell repertoires in COVID-19. Repertoires were generated with immunoSEQ multiplex PCR, while TCRdb's copy carries only in-frame clones and drops some. The sample records under 200,000 clones, around four fifths being singletons. Sequenced material: peripheral blood. The receptor source for this set is a woman aged 65 to 85 with COVID-19, enrolled during active disease.

This sequence joins TRBV6-5 and TRBJ1-1; 8 bases are shared with TRBD1. CDR1 is MNHEY, CDR2 SVGAGI, per germline. After removal of 6 bases from V and 8 bases from J, the junction contained 2 bases not matched to a gene. There are 11 residues in the CDR3. CDR3 DNA sequence: TGTGCCAGCAGGGGGGACAGGGAAGCTTTCTTT. Translated: CASRGDREAFF.

V gene TRBV30 combines with J gene TRBJ1-1, with unresolved D. Per germline, CDR1 GTSNPN and CDR2 SVGIG (reference sequence). The CDR3 covers 14 residues. V lost 0 bases and J 4 bases, leaving 12 bases between the germline ends. Written as DNA, the CDR3 is TGTGCCTGGAGTGTACTGGGTCGGGGCACTGAAGCTTTCTTT. Protein: CAWSVLGRGTEAFF.

V gene TRBV5-1 combines with J gene TRBJ1-4; 8 bases are shared with TRBD1. The V gene end was trimmed by 3 bases and the J gene end by 5 bases; junction bases not matched to a gene: 6. Germline CDR1 SGHRS, CDR2 YFSETQ. CDR3 length equals 15 residues. CDR3 DNA sequence: TGCGCCAGCAGCTCCGGACAGGGCCTAAATGAAAAACTGTTTTTT. It yields the protein CASSSGQGLNEKLFF.

This rearrangement joins TRBV20-1 to TRBJ2-7, with 9 bases that match TRBD2. Per germline, CDR1 DFQATT and CDR2 SNEGSKA (reference sequence). CDR3 size: 14 residues. Trimming at V came to 3 bases and at J to 2 bases, leaving 5 bases not matched to a gene. For the CDR3, the DNA is TGCAGTGCTAGTGGCGCGGGAGGGACCTACGAGCAGTACTTC. Protein: CSASGAGGTYEQYF.

This sequence joins TRBV6-5 and TRBJ2-7; 8 bases fit TRBD1. The CDR3 spans 13 residues. The trim removed 6 bases at V and 8 bases at J, leaving 9 bases unmatched. Germline lookup yields CDR1 MNHEY and CDR2 SVGAGI. The CDR3 spells CASSDPDRGKQYV. CDR3 DNA sequence: TGTGCCAGCAGCGACCCCGACAGGGGAAAGCAGTACGTC.

This clone was picked up a small number of times. The V gene is TRBV27, the J gene TRBJ1-6; D is unclear. CDR3 size: 12 residues. V dropped 6 bases and J dropped 3 bases, with 3 bases sitting between them. Germline assignment: CDR1 MNHEY and CDR2 SMNVEV (reference sequence). CDR3 protein: CASSRYNSPLHF. CDR3 nucleotides: TGTGCCAGCAGCCGCTATAATTCACCCCTCCACTTT.

The CDR3 DNA is TGTGCCAGCATCAGCGCTAGAGCGGGGGAGGGCTACGAGCAGTACGTC. It yields the protein CASISARAGEGYEQYV. The V call is TRBV2, the J call TRBJ2-7, with TRBD2 identical over 8 bases. From germline, CDR1 is SNHLY and CDR2 FYNNEI. The CDR3 spans 16 residues. With 7 bases clipped from V and 3 bases from J, the junction kept 14 bases outside the gene matches.

The chain couples TRBV28 to TRBJ1-5; D is ambiguous. The CDR3 has 13 amino acids. Between the trimmed V and J ends, which lost 7 bases and 3 bases, there was a span of 10 bases. Germline V gives CDR1 MDHEN, CDR2 SYDVKM. The CDR3 nucleotides are TGTGCCAGCACCCGAGGAATCAATCAGCCCCAGCATTTT. Translation gives CASTRGINQPQHF.

This chain links TRBV19 with TRBJ1-2; 7 bases fit TRBD1. V was clipped by 5 bases and J by 0 bases; unmatched bases: 6. CDR1 and CDR2 from the germline V gene are LNHDA and SQIVND (reference sequence). The CDR3 extends over 15 amino acids. This chain's CDR3 is CASSFLTGTNYGYTF. CDR3 nucleotides: TGTGCCAGTAGTTTCTTGACAGGGACTAACTATGGCTACACCTTC.

The chain combines TRBV27 with TRBJ2-1; 7 nucleotides align to TRBD2. V lost 5 bases, J lost 6 bases, and 13 bases stayed unmatched. The CDR3 runs 16 residues. Germline values: CDR1 MNHEY, CDR2 SMNVEV (reference sequence). CDR3 in amino acids: CASSLNGGRALNEQFF. The CDR3 DNA reads TGTGCCAGCAGTCTTAATGGGGGGAGGGCCCTCAATGAGCAGTTCTTC.

This chain connects TRBV9 to TRBJ2-4, with no clear D. The CDR3 spans 15 residues. V was shortened by 0 bases and J by 0 bases, with 7 bases between the two germline ends. In germline, CDR1 is SGDLS, CDR2 YYNGEE. As DNA, the CDR3 is TGTGCCAGCAGCGTAGGGGCCCTAGCCAAAAACATTCAGTACTTC. It yields the protein CASSVGALAKNIQYF.

The chain has TRBV6-6 and TRBJ2-2, with 7 bases that match TRBD2. CDR1 is MNHNY, CDR2 SVGAGI, per germline (reference sequence). The CDR3 loop spans 15 amino acids. J gave up 8 bases and V 2 bases, and 8 bases lay outside the gene matches. The CDR3: CASSYPGEGLGELFF. The CDR3 DNA is TGTGCCAGCAGTTACCCCGGGGAGGGGTTGGGGGAGCTGTTTTTT.

This clone was recorded once. The chain joins TRBV30 to TRBJ1-1; the D is unclear. The CDR3 consists of 13 residues. Trimming took off 3 bases at V and 5 bases at J, with 13 bases between the two ends. The germline CDR1 and CDR2 sequences are GTSNPN and SVGIG (reference sequence). The CDR3 sequence is CAWRASGGTEAFF. The CDR3 nucleotides read TGTGCCTGGAGGGCAAGCGGTGGGACTGAAGCTTTCTTT.

CDR3: CASSWDSGEGGYTF. The CDR3 DNA is TGCGCCAGCAGCTGGGACAGTGGGGAAGGGGGCTACACCTTC. The gene calls are TRBV5-1 and TRBJ1-2, with TRBD1 matching over 7 bases. Germline values: CDR1 SGHRS, CDR2 YFSETQ. The CDR3 consists of 14 residues. V lost 3 bases to trimming and J lost 8 bases; unmatched junction nucleotides: 10. The variable domain in full, with the rest retrieved from reference TRBV5-1 and TRBJ1-2, is KAGVTQTPRYLIKTRGQQVTLSCSPISGHRSVSWYQQTPGQGLQFLFEYFSETQRNKGNFPGRFSGRQFSNSRSEMNVSTLELGDSALYLCASSWDSGEGGYTFGSGTRLTVV.

This chain joins TRBV5-5 and TRBJ2-7; possibly TRBD1 for D (6 bases). This CDR3 is built from 14 residues. V lost 4 bases and J 2 bases, leaving 13 bases between the germline ends. Germline V gene lookup returns CDR1 SGHKS and CDR2 YYEKEE (reference sequence). The CDR3 here is CASSPGTGPYEQYF. CDR3 in DNA: TGTGCCAGCAGCCCGGGAACAGGGCCCTACGAGCAGTACTTC.

This clone has a single count. The chain uses TRBV5-6 and TRBJ2-3, with TRBD2 matching 9 bases. The junction had 12 bases not matched to a gene; V was cut back by 7 bases and J by 3 bases. The CDR3 is 16 amino acids. Germline loops: CDR1 SGHDT, CDR2 YYEEEE. The CDR3: CASATRAGGQTDTQYF. Written as DNA, the CDR3 is TGTGCCAGCGCGACCCGGGCGGGGGGGCAGACAGATACGCAGTATTTT.

The chain couples TRBV2 to TRBJ2-3, with TRBD2 identical over 7 bases. Unmatched junction bases numbered 1, after V lost 6 bases and J lost 1 base. The CDR3 has 13 residues. Germline assignment: CDR1 SNHLY and CDR2 FYNNEI. The CDR3 reads CASRLAGTDTQYF. CDR3 nucleotides: TGTGCCAGCAGGCTAGCGGGCACAGATACGCAGTATTTT.

V usage is TRBV18 and J usage is TRBJ1-2; D may be TRBD1 (6 bases). V gave up 0 bases and J gave up 4 bases, with 15 bases separating them. CDR3 size: 16 residues. Per the germline V gene, CDR1 is KGHSH and CDR2 is LQKENI. This CDR3 is CASSPPVYRVSYGYTF. The CDR3 bases are TGTGCCAGCTCACCACCGGTCTACAGGGTAAGCTATGGCTACACCTTC.

This rearrangement joins TRBV2 to TRBJ2-7; D possibly corresponds to TRBD1 (5 bases). V was shortened by 7 bases and J by 2 bases, with 12 bases between the two germline ends. CDR1 and CDR2 from the germline V gene are SNHLY and FYNNEI. The CDR3 runs 13 residues. This CDR3 reads CASTAGQPYEQYF. CDR3 coding DNA: TGTGCCAGCACGGCAGGGCAGCCCTACGAGCAGTACTTC.

This chain connects TRBV13 to TRBJ2-2, with 10 nucleotides matching TRBD1. Trimming cost V 2 bases and J 5 bases; bases outside gene matches: 5. This CDR3 region has 16 residues. Germline CDR1 PRHDT, CDR2 FYEKMQ (reference sequence). CDR3 sequence: CASSLIPGQGTGELFF. In DNA, the CDR3 is TGTGCCAGCAGCTTAATACCGGGACAGGGGACCGGGGAGCTGTTTTTT.

This clone was seen a handful of times. The genes are TRBV14 and TRBJ1-1; D possibly corresponds to TRBD1 (5 bases). V lost 1 base to trimming and J lost 8 bases, with 11 bases between them. CDR1 and CDR2 (germline): SGHDN, FVKESK. The CDR3 extends over 13 amino acids. The CDR3 DNA reads as TGTGCCAGCAGCCAAGTATCCAGGGCGGAAGCTTTCTTT. Amino acids: CASSQVSRAEAFF.

The chain combines TRBV6-5 with TRBJ2-3, with D unresolved. CDR1 is MNHEY, CDR2 SVGAGI, per germline. Trimming left V 0 bases short and J 3 bases short, with 7 bases between. The CDR3 has 14 amino acids. The CDR3 sequence is CASSYSFQTDTQYF. CDR3 in DNA: TGTGCCAGCAGTTACTCGTTCCAGACAGATACGCAGTATTTT.

CDR3 sequence reads: CASSGGGQGEYEQYF. The CDR3 DNA reads as TGTGCCAGCAGTGGAGGGGGACAGGGGGAGTACGAGCAGTACTTC. This rearrangement joins TRBV2 to TRBJ2-7; 11 positions match TRBD1. The V gene end was trimmed by 4 bases and the J gene end by 4 bases; junction bases not matched to a gene: 6. From germline, CDR1 is SNHLY and CDR2 FYNNEI. The CDR3 loop spans 15 amino acids.

V usage is TRBV3-1 (or the pseudogene TRBV3-2) and J usage is TRBJ1-2; no reliable D call. The V gene lost 1 base and the J gene lost 6 bases, with 9 bases spanning the gap. From germline, CDR1 is LGHDT and CDR2 YNNKEL (reference sequence). CDR3 size: 13 residues. In DNA form, the CDR3 reads TGTGCCAGCAGCCAAGTCAAAAGCGATGGCTACACCTTC. This sequence encodes CASSQVKSDGYTF.

The chain couples TRBV19 to TRBJ2-1; 8 nucleotides match TRBD2. CDR1 is LNHDA, CDR2 SQIVND, per germline (reference sequence). The CDR3 is made up of 16 amino acids. V was clipped by 5 bases and J by 5 bases; unmatched bases: 11. The CDR3 coding sequence is TGTGCCAGTAGTCCCCAGCGGGGGATTTTGGACAATGAGCAGTTCTTC. Protein product: CASSPQRGILDNEQFF.

Worth noting for this clone: The identical CDR3 is also encoded by other nucleotide sequences in the sample. The chain carries TRBV5-1 and TRBJ2-5, with a tentative D call TRBD1 (6 bases). Germline CDR1 is SGHRS and CDR2 is YFSETQ. The V end lost 1 base, the J end lost 2 bases, and 9 bases lay between the germline ends. The CDR3 is 14 amino acids. This CDR3 is CASSLPGQQETQYF. CDR3 in DNA: TGCGCCAGCAGCTTGCCAGGACAGCAAGAGACCCAGTACTTC.